A selection of T cell receptor beta chains follows, all from one sample in a study of immune evolution from preneoplasia to lung adenocarcinoma. Sequencing was performed with immunoSEQ multiplex PCR; in TCRdb, only in-frame clones are kept and a portion is missing. The data show roughly 4,800 clones, approximately 80% seen once. Sequencing input: FFPE adjacent normal lung tissue. These receptors were collected from an older donor with lung adenocarcinoma. Both conserved end residues are part of each CDR3. D genes are given only for firm matches. Size values are once, few and many counts, or a class for expanded clones, and some rows have none.

abundance: large; j_gene: TRBJ2-3; v_gene: TRBV6-1; d_gene: .; CDR3aa: CASRREFTQYF; CDR3nt: TGTGCCAGCAGAAGGGAGTTTACGCAGTATTTT
abundance: .; j_gene: TRBJ1-5; v_gene: TRBV25-1; d_gene: .; CDR3aa: CASSSRHRFQHF; CDR3nt: TGTGCCAGCAGTTCTCGTCACAGGTTTCAGCATTTT
abundance: .; j_gene: TRBJ2-1; v_gene: TRBV5-4; d_gene: .; CDR3aa: CASSITRDHSYNEQFF; CDR3nt: TGTGCCAGCAGCATCACCCGGGACCATTCCTACAATGAGCAGTTCTTC
abundance: .; j_gene: TRBJ1-1; v_gene: TRBV30; d_gene: .; CDR3aa: CAWEPPGALTLNTEAFF; CDR3nt: TGTGCCTGGGAACCGCCAGGCGCCCTAACCTTGAACACTGAAGCTTTCTTT
abundance: .; j_gene: TRBJ1-1; v_gene: TRBV29-1; d_gene: .; CDR3aa: CSVEGQVYEAFF; CDR3nt: TGCAGCGTTGAAGGACAGGTCTATGAAGCTTTCTTT
abundance: .; j_gene: TRBJ2-7; v_gene: TRBV2; d_gene: .; CDR3aa: CASSVYPISYEQYF; CDR3nt: TGTGCCAGCAGTGTTTACCCCATCTCCTACGAGCAGTACTTC
abundance: .; j_gene: TRBJ1-2; v_gene: TRBV30; d_gene: .; CDR3aa: CAWMSRDTAYGYTF; CDR3nt: TGTGCCTGGATGTCTCGAGATACGGCCTATGGCTACACCTTC
abundance: .; j_gene: TRBJ2-7; v_gene: TRBV6-1; d_gene: TRBD1; CDR3aa: CASSAETGVNHEQYF; CDR3nt: TGTGCCAGCAGTGCGGAGACAGGGGTGAATCACGAGCAGTACTTC
abundance: .; j_gene: TRBJ1-4; v_gene: TRBV2; d_gene: .; CDR3aa: CASKGANEKLFF; CDR3nt: TGTGCCAGCAAGGGAGCTAATGAAAAACTGTTTTTT
abundance: .; j_gene: TRBJ2-2; v_gene: TRBV7-3; d_gene: TRBD2; CDR3aa: CASSLTGSGKTGELFF; CDR3nt: TGTGCCAGCAGCTTAACGGGGAGCGGGAAGACCGGGGAGCTGTTTTTT